Listed here is a single T cell receptor (beta chain). This record belongs to a study of blood T cell repertoires in COVID-19. Per the original data handling: From reference gene primer amplification, estimates of nucleated cell counts were derived. Measured with immunoSEQ multiplex PCR; TCRdb has only the in-frame clones, and not every one. V and J calls and clone size are as listed in that table; D and trimming were resolved from the DNA. This sample has about 300,000 clones, with roughly 86% found just once. CDR1 MNHEY and CDR2 SVGAGI come from the germline V gene. The CDR3 runs to 13 residues. Between the trimmed V and J ends, which lost 6 bases and 7 bases, there was a span of 10 bases.

This chain connects TRBV6-5 to TRBJ1-6; TRBD1 might be the D (6 bases). The sample was peripheral blood. The source is a man in his 70s with acute or convalescent COVID-19. The CDR3: CASRGQRNSPLHF. DNA for the CDR3: TGTGCCAGCAGAGGACAGCGAAATTCACCCCTCCACTTT.